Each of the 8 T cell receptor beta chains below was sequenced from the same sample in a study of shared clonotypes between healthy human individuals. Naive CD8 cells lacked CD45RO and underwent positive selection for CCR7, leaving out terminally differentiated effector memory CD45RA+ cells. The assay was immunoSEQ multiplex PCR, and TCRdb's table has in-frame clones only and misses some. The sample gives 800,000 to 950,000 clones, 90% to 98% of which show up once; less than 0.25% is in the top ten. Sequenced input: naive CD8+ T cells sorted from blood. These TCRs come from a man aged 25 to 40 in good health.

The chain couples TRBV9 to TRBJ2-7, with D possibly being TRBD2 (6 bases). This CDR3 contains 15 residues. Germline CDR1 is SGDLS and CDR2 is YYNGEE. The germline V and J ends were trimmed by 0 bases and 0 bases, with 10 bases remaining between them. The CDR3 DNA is TGTGCCAGCAGCGTAGGAGCTAGCGACTCCTACGAGCAGTACTTC. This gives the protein CASSVGASDSYEQYF. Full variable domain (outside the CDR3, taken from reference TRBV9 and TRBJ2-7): DSGVTQTPKHLITATGQRVTLRCSPRSGDLSVYWYQQSLDQGLQFLIQYYNGEERAKGNILERFSAQQFPDLHSELNLSSLELGDSALYFCASSVGASDSYEQYFGPGTRLTVT.

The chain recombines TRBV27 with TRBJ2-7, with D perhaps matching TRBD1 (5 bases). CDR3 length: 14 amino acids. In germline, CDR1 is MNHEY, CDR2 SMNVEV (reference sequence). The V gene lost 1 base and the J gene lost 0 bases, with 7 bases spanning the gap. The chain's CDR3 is CASSLYDSSYEQYF. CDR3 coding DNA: TGTGCCAGCAGTTTATATGACAGCTCCTACGAGCAGTACTTC.

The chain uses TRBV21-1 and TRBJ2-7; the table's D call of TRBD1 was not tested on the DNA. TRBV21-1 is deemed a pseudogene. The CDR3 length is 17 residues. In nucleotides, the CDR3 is TGTGCCAGCAGCAAGGGATTGGGGGACAGGAGCTCCTACGAGCAGTACTTC. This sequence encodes CASSKGLGDRSSYEQYF.

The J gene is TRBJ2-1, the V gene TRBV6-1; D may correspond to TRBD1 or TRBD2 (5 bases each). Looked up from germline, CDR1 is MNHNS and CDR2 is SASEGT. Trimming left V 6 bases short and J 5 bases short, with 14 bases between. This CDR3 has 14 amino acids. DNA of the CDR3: TGTGCCAGCAGAGTCCGGGACGGGCACAATGAGCAGTTCTTC. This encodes CASRVRDGHNEQFF.

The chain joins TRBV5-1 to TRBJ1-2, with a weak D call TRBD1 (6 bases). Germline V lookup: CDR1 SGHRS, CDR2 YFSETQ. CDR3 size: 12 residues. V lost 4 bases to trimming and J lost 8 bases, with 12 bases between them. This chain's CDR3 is CASSLRGVGYTF. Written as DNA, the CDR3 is TGCGCCAGCAGCCTGAGGGGGGTCGGCTACACCTTC.

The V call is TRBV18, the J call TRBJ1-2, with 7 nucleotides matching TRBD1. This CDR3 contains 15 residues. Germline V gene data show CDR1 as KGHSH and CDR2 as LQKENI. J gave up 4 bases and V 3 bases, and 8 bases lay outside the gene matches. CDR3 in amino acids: CASSPQDRLGYGYTF. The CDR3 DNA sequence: TGTGCCAGCTCACCCCAGGACAGGTTAGGCTATGGCTACACCTTC.

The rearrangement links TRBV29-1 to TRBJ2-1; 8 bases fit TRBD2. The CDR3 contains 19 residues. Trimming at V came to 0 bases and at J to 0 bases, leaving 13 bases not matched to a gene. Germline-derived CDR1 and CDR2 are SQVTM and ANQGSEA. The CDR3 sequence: CSVEDLSQTSEDSYNEQFF. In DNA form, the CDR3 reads TGCAGCGTTGAAGATCTTTCCCAGACTAGCGAAGACTCCTACAATGAGCAGTTCTTC.

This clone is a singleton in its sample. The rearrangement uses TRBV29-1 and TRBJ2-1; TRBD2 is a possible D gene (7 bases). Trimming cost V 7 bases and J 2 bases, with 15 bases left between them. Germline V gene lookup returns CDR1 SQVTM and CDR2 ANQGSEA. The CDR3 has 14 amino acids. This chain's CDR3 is CSGGLADTYNEQFF. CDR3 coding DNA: TGCAGCGGGGGGCTAGCGGATACCTACAATGAGCAGTTCTTC.